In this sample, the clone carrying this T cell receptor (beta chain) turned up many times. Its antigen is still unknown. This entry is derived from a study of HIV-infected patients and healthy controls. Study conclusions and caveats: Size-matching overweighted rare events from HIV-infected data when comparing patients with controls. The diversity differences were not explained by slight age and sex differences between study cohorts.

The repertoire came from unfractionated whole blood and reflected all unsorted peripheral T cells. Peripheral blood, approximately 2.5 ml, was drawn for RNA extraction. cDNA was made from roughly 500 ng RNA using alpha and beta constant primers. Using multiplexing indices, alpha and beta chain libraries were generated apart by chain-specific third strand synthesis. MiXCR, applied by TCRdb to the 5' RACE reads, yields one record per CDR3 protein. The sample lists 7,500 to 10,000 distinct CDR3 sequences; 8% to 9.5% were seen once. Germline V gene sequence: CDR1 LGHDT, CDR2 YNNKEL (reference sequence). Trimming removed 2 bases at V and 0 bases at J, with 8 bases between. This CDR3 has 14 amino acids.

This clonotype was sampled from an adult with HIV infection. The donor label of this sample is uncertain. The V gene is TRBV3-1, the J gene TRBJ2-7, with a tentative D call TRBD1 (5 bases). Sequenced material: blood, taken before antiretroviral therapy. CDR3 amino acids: CASSQPDSSYEQYF. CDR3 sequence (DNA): TGTGCCAGCAGCCAACCTGACAGCTCCTACGAGCAGTACTTC.